A single sample is the source of the 18 T cell receptor beta chains below, sequenced in a study of OX40 agonist ivuxolimab in advanced cancers. Generated by immunoSEQ multiplex PCR, the TCRdb table keeps only in-frame clones and is missing some. The sample shows 70,000 to 90,000 clones, roughly 80% of them seen only once. The material sequenced was CD4+ or CD8+ T cells sorted from blood, taken in a trial of the OX40 agonist ivuxolimab. These receptors were obtained from an adult with an advanced solid tumor such as melanoma, head and neck, liver or kidney cancer.

This CDR3 is CASSTDGNTGELFF. In nucleotides, the CDR3 is TGCGCCAGCAGCACGGACGGGAACACCGGGGAGCTGTTTTTT. The chain uses TRBV5-1 and TRBJ2-2, with D unclear. V was trimmed by 4 bases and J by 1 base, leaving 8 bases between them. This CDR3 comprises 14 residues. Germline-derived CDR1 and CDR2 are SGHRS and YFSETQ.

In its sample, this clone was seen a few times. This chain links TRBV6-1 with TRBJ2-7; 12 bases map to TRBD2. Trimming at V came to 3 bases and at J to 7 bases, leaving 13 bases not matched to a gene. Germline V CDR1 and CDR2: MNHNS, SASEGT. The CDR3 runs to 17 residues. In DNA, the CDR3 is TGTGCCAGCAGTGATCTAGCGGGAGGGCCGGAAGATTGTGAGCAGTACTTC. Its protein product is CASSDLAGGPEDCEQYF.

The chain combines TRBV4-2 with TRBJ2-1; tentatively, D is TRBD2 (6 bases). The CDR3 has 14 residues. Germline V gene data show CDR1 as LGHNA and CDR2 as YNFKEQ. V lost 5 bases, J lost 6 bases, and 14 bases lay in between. The CDR3 loop reads CASSSSTSSNEQFF. The CDR3 DNA is TGTGCCAGCAGCTCGTCGACTAGTTCCAATGAGCAGTTCTTC.

The V and J genes are TRBV19 and TRBJ1-1, with D unclear. The CDR3 consists of 14 residues. Germline V lookup: CDR1 LNHDA, CDR2 SQIVND (reference sequence). V gave up 4 bases and J gave up 5 bases, with 14 bases separating them. CDR3 DNA sequence: TGTGCCAGTAGTACCCCCGGGGTAGGGACTGAAGCTTTCTTT. This translates into CASSTPGVGTEAFF.

The genes are TRBV4-2 and TRBJ1-1, with D uncertain. The CDR3 is 15 residues long. Germline values: CDR1 LGHNA, CDR2 YNFKEQ. V was clipped by 1 base and J by 1 base, with 10 bases between them. Here the CDR3 reads CASSQGERSNTEAFF. The CDR3 DNA is TGTGCCAGCAGCCAAGGGGAACGGTCGAACACTGAAGCTTTCTTT.

The V gene is TRBV11-2, the J gene TRBJ2-2; D call uncertain. CDR3 size: 13 residues. Trimming pared 7 bases from V and 7 bases from J, leaving 13 bases between. Germline V CDR1 and CDR2: SGHAT, FQNNGV. CDR3 region: CASTTPTGGELFF. CDR3 DNA: TGTGCCAGCACCACGCCTACGGGCGGGGAGCTGTTTTTT.

The gene calls are TRBV4-1 and TRBJ2-7; 7 nucleotides agree with TRBD1. V shed 0 bases and J 4 bases; nucleotides not matched to a gene: 12. Germline V CDR1 and CDR2: MGHRA, YSYEKL. The CDR3 runs to 17 residues. CDR3 in amino acids: CASSQEWAIGDRYEQYF. The CDR3 nucleotides read TGCGCCAGCAGCCAAGAATGGGCAATTGGGGACAGATACGAGCAGTACTTC.

The chain joins TRBV5-4 to TRBJ2-5; 8 positions match TRBD1. The germline CDR1 and CDR2 sequences are SGHNT and YYREEE (reference sequence). Losses at the gene ends were 5 bases for V and 1 base for J; bases not matched to a gene: 4. The CDR3 consists of 14 residues. The chain's CDR3 is CASSRDRSQETQYF. The CDR3 DNA reads TGTGCCAGCAGTAGGGACAGGAGCCAAGAGACCCAGTACTTC. Combining the CDR3 with reference TRBV5-4 and TRBJ2-5 gives the whole variable domain ETGVTQSPTHLIKTRGQQVTLRCSSQSGHNTVSWYQQALGQGPQFIFQYYREEENGRGNFPPRFSGLQFPNYSSELNVNALELDDSALYLCASSRDRSQETQYFGPGTRLLVL.

On this clone: The sample carries other DNA sequences with the same CDR3. The chain combines TRBV5-4 with TRBJ2-7; 10 bases fit TRBD1. Germline CDR1 SGHNT, CDR2 YYREEE (reference sequence). The CDR3 covers 13 residues. Unmatched junction bases numbered 5, after V lost 4 bases and J lost 7 bases. In DNA form, the CDR3 reads TGTGCCAGCAGCCCGGGACAGGGGATTGAGCAGTACTTC. Translated, it gives CASSPGQGIEQYF.

The chain combines TRBV11-1 with TRBJ2-7, with 7 bases that match TRBD2. The CDR3 runs to 15 residues. Trimming removed 1 base from V and 5 bases from J; junction bases left unmatched: 8. Per the germline V gene, CDR1 is SGHAT and CDR2 is FQDESV (reference sequence). The CDR3 protein is CASSLEIAGTHEQYF. CDR3 in DNA: TGTGCCAGCAGCTTAGAAATAGCGGGCACCCACGAGCAGTACTTC. The whole variable domain, remainder taken from reference TRBV11-1 and TRBJ2-7, is EAEVAQSPRYKITEKSQAVAFWCDPISGHATLYWYRQILGQGPELLVQFQDESVVDDSQLPKDRFSAERLKGVDSTLKIQPAELGDSAMYLCASSLEIAGTHEQYFGPGTRLTVT.

This clone was seen only once. J is TRBJ2-1 and V is TRBV5-8; no definite D call. Trimming removed 2 bases from V and 12 bases from J, with 9 bases in between. Per the germline V gene, CDR1 is SGHTS and CDR2 is YDEGEE. The CDR3 extends over 11 amino acids. The CDR3 bases are TGTGCCAGCAGCTTCGAGCCAATGCAGTTCTTC. The encoded protein is CASSFEPMQFF.

The gene calls are TRBV10-3 and TRBJ1-2; D unclear. The CDR3 length is 11 residues. V lost 2 bases to trimming and J lost 7 bases, with 5 bases between them. CDR1 is ENHRY and CDR2 is SYGVKD in the germline V gene. The CDR3: CAISEGGGYTF. CDR3 coding DNA: TGTGCCATCAGTGAGGGTGGTGGCTACACCTTC.

V gene TRBV6-5 combines with J gene TRBJ1-4; 8 bases fit TRBD1. The germline gives CDR1 MNHEY, CDR2 SVGAGI. The CDR3 covers 13 residues. The trim removed 8 bases at V and 7 bases at J, leaving 6 bases unmatched. Here the CDR3 reads CASQDRVVEKLFF. The CDR3 bases are TGTGCCAGCCAGGACAGGGTGGTTGAAAAACTGTTTTTT.

This chain uses TRBV7-9 with TRBJ2-2; tentatively, D is TRBD1 or TRBD2 (6 bases each). V was cut by 11 bases and J by 6 bases, with 19 bases left in between. The CDR3 runs 14 residues. Germline V lookup: CDR1 SEHNR, CDR2 FQNEAQ (reference sequence). CDR3 nucleotides: TGTGCCCCGGGGGCGAGTGTGTTCGCCGGGGAGCTGTTTTTT. It specifies CAPGASVFAGELFF.

V usage is TRBV29-1 and J usage is TRBJ1-2; no definite D call. The germline CDR1 and CDR2 sequences are SQVTM and ANQGSEA. V was cut by 1 base and J by 5 bases, with 8 bases left in between. The CDR3 is 12 amino acids. This CDR3 reads CSVEGLEYGYTF. Written as DNA, the CDR3 is TGCAGCGTTGAAGGGCTGGAGTATGGCTACACCTTC.

This clone was picked up a small number of times. The V call is TRBV5-4, the J call TRBJ1-6; D gene ambiguous. Germline loops: CDR1 SGHNT, CDR2 YYREEE (reference sequence). CDR3 length: 13 residues. Trimming left V 4 bases short and J 7 bases short, with 9 bases between. CDR3 DNA sequence: TGTGCCAGCAGCATAGAACGAAATTCACCCCTCCACTTT. This sequence encodes CASSIERNSPLHF.

CDR3 DNA: TGTGCCAGCTCACCAAAGGGGGACACCGGGGAGCTGTTTTTT. This encodes CASSPKGDTGELFF. This chain joins TRBV18 and TRBJ2-2; a weak D match, TRBD1 (6 bases). Trimming took 2 bases from V and 3 from J, leaving 7 bases between them. This CDR3 region has 14 residues. Germline CDR1 is KGHSH and CDR2 is LQKENI.

The gene calls are TRBV7-9 and TRBJ2-3, with D hard to call. Trimming took 3 bases from V and 0 from J, leaving 13 bases between them. The CDR3 sequence is 16 residues long. Germline CDR1 reads SEHNR; CDR2 reads FQNEAQ (reference sequence). The CDR3 region is CASSFRRTSSTDTQYF. DNA for the CDR3: TGTGCCAGCAGCTTTAGGAGAACCTCTAGCACAGATACGCAGTATTTT.